Shown below are 32 T cell receptor beta chains from a single sample sequenced in a study of blood T cell repertoires in COVID-19. The repertoire was sequenced with immunoSEQ multiplex PCR; TCRdb's copy has only in-frame clones and lacks some. The sample lists some 170,000 clones, roughly 89% seen once, with under 15% in the top ten. Sequencing used peripheral blood. The receptors come from a woman in her seventies with COVID-19, enrolled during active disease.

The rearrangement joins TRBV28 to TRBJ2-7, with D perhaps matching TRBD1 (5 bases). CDR3 length equals 13 residues. The germline V gene has CDR1 MDHEN and CDR2 SYDVKM. V was pared by 7 bases and J by 4 bases, with 14 bases between. The CDR3 DNA sequence: TGTGCCAGCAAACAAACAGGAAGGTACGAGCAGTACTTC. This encodes CASKQTGRYEQYF.

This rearrangement joins TRBV18 to TRBJ2-1, with TRBD2 matching 11 bases. The V segment lost 5 bases and the J segment 2 bases; nucleotides outside the gene matches: 5. The germline V gene encodes CDR1 KGHSH and CDR2 LQKENI. The CDR3 length is 16 residues. CDR3 region: CASSAEGLAAYNEQFF. The CDR3 DNA reads as TGTGCCAGCTCAGCGGAGGGACTAGCGGCCTACAATGAGCAGTTCTTC.

The CDR3 loop reads CASSLKGAGGGEKLFF. The DNA for the CDR3 is TGTGCCAGCAGTTTAAAGGGGGCAGGGGGCGGTGAAAAACTGTTTTTT. The chain joins TRBV27 to TRBJ1-4; TRBD1 matches at 8 bases. CDR1 is MNHEY, CDR2 SMNVEV, per germline (reference sequence). This CDR3 has 16 amino acids. V was clipped by 2 bases and J by 7 bases; unmatched bases: 9.

The CDR3 region has the DNA TGTGCCAGCAGCTCCTACAGAATAAACTCCTACGAGCAGTACTTC. As protein: CASSSYRINSYEQYF. The rearrangement links TRBV13 to TRBJ2-7; no clear D. The CDR3 is 15 amino acids. The ends were cut back, 4 bases at V and 0 bases at J, with 13 bases in the middle. CDR1 PRHDT and CDR2 FYEKMQ come from the germline V gene (reference sequence). The whole variable domain, filled in from reference TRBV13 and TRBJ2-7, reads AAGVIQSPRHLIKEKRETATLKCYPIPRHDTVYWYQQGPGQDPQFLISFYEKMQSDKGSIPDRFSAQQFSDYHSELNMSSLELGDSALYFCASSSYRINSYEQYFGPGTRLTVT.

The rearrangement uses TRBV11-3 and TRBJ1-3, with D hard to call. Germline-derived CDR1 and CDR2 are SGHNT and YENEEA. V dropped 5 bases and J dropped 1 base, with 15 bases sitting between them. The CDR3 covers 16 residues. CDR3 DNA: TGTGCCAGCAGCCGTGATCCAGGATCTTCTGGAAACACCATATATTTT. It codes for CASSRDPGSSGNTIYF.

This chain uses TRBV28 with TRBJ2-5, with 9 bases that match TRBD2. CDR3 size: 13 residues. Germline V gene data show CDR1 as MDHEN and CDR2 as SYDVKM. The trim removed 7 bases at V and 6 bases at J, leaving 6 bases unmatched. CDR3 coding DNA: TGTGCCAGCAAACTAGCGGGTATGCAGACCCAGTACTTC. Protein: CASKLAGMQTQYF. The full variable domain, with the rest looked up from reference TRBV28 and TRBJ2-5, is DVKVTQSSRYLVKRTGEKVFLECVQDMDHENMFWYRQDPGLGLRLIYFSYDVKMKEKGDIPEGYSVSREKKERFSLILESASTNQTSMYLCASKLAGMQTQYFGPGTRLLVL.

The chain is built from TRBV7-2 and TRBJ1-6; TRBD1 is a possible D gene (5 bases). The ends were cut back, 1 base at V and 10 bases at J, with 17 bases in the middle. The CDR3 consists of 16 residues. The germline CDR1 and CDR2 sequences are SGHTA and FQGNSA. CDR3 in amino acids: CASSLDVGNRGSPLHF. The CDR3 DNA is TGTGCCAGCAGCTTAGACGTGGGAAATCGGGGGTCACCCCTCCACTTT.

The chain carries TRBV5-4 and TRBJ2-1, with D perhaps matching TRBD2 (5 bases). The germline gives CDR1 SGHNT, CDR2 YYREEE (reference sequence). Trimming shortened V by 3 bases and J by 6 bases, and 10 bases separated the two germline ends. This CDR3 is built from 13 residues. CDR3 DNA: TGTGCCAGCAGCTGGATGAGCGGCAATGAGCAGTTCTTC. It codes for CASSWMSGNEQFF.

V is TRBV5-1 and J is TRBJ2-7; D is uncertain. The V and J ends lost 1 base and 2 bases respectively, with 16 bases between them. The V gene's germline CDR1 is SGHRS and CDR2 YFSETQ. The CDR3 covers 16 residues. The chain's CDR3 is CASSLQVGVITYEQYF. CDR3 sequence (DNA): TGCGCCAGCAGCTTGCAGGTGGGCGTTATAACCTACGAGCAGTACTTC.

The chain is built from TRBV7-2 and TRBJ2-5; D might be TRBD2 (6 bases). The V gene's germline CDR1 is SGHTA and CDR2 FQGNSA. V was shortened by 11 bases and J by 2 bases, with 18 bases between the two germline ends. The CDR3 covers 14 residues. Written as DNA, the CDR3 is TGTGCCGCCAGCTGGGGTAGCGGTCAAGAGACCCAGTACTTC. It yields the protein CAASWGSGQETQYF.

The rearrangement uses TRBV5-8 and TRBJ1-1; TRBD1 matches 9 bases. The trim removed 6 bases at V and 5 bases at J, leaving 5 bases unmatched. The CDR3 loop spans 13 amino acids. Germline V gene data show CDR1 as SGHTS and CDR2 as YDEGEE. The CDR3, as DNA: TGTGCCAGCAACCGGGACAGGGTTACTGAAGCTTTCTTT. This gives the protein CASNRDRVTEAFF.

This clone was recorded once. The chain combines TRBV19 with TRBJ2-2; 8 bases line up with TRBD1. Germline values: CDR1 LNHDA, CDR2 SQIVND (reference sequence). This CDR3 contains 14 residues. The V and J ends lost 4 bases and 6 bases, in that order; junction bases with no gene match: 4. The CDR3 sequence: CASSTGGPAGELFF. The CDR3 DNA reads as TGTGCCAGTAGTACAGGGGGCCCAGCCGGGGAGCTGTTTTTT.

This chain connects TRBV7-2 to TRBJ2-7; the match to TRBD2 covers 10 bases. Germline trimming cut 2 bases from V and 7 bases from J; bases unmatched to any gene: 20. The CDR3 length is 19 residues. From germline, CDR1 is SGHTA and CDR2 FQGNSA. The CDR3 DNA is TGTGCCAGCAGCTTAAGTATCCGGGTAGCGGGAGGACCGACTCGGGAGCAGTACTTC. Translated: CASSLSIRVAGGPTREQYF.

This sequence joins TRBV27 and TRBJ1-1, with unresolved D. Trimming stripped 3 bases from V and 0 bases from J, with 5 bases between. The CDR3 length is 13 residues. CDR1 is MNHEY and CDR2 is SMNVEV in the germline V gene (reference sequence). The CDR3: CASSFSMNTEAFF. The CDR3 DNA is TGTGCCAGCAGTTTTTCCATGAACACTGAAGCTTTCTTT.

The V call is TRBV7-8, the J call TRBJ2-1; 10 nucleotides agree with TRBD2. Germline CDR1 is SGHVS and CDR2 is FQNEAQ. The CDR3 extends over 15 amino acids. The J segment lost 10 bases and the V segment lost 6 bases, leaving 12 bases of the junction unmatched. CDR3 region: CASSPSGLATQEQFF. The CDR3 coding sequence is TGTGCCAGCAGTCCATCGGGACTAGCGACCCAGGAGCAGTTCTTC.

The chain is built from TRBV28 and TRBJ2-5; TRBD1 matches at 9 bases. J gave up 7 bases and V 6 bases, and 12 bases lay outside the gene matches. The CDR3 loop spans 15 amino acids. Germline CDR1 MDHEN, CDR2 SYDVKM. Here the CDR3 DNA reads TGTGCCAGCAGCTCCGACGGGACAGGGTATGGGACCCAGTACTTC. It translates to CASSSDGTGYGTQYF.

The V gene is TRBV6-5, the J gene TRBJ1-1, with D unclear. This CDR3 is built from 14 residues. Trimming pared 0 bases from V and 3 bases from J, leaving 8 bases between. The germline V gene encodes CDR1 MNHEY and CDR2 SVGAGI. The chain's CDR3 is CASSYSITYTEAFF. The CDR3 bases are TGTGCCAGCAGTTACTCGATTACATACACTGAAGCTTTCTTT.

The V call is TRBV27, the J call TRBJ2-7; maybe TRBD2 (5 bases). The CDR3 extends over 14 amino acids. V was trimmed by 6 bases and J by 2 bases, leaving 14 bases between them. CDR1 and CDR2 from the germline V gene are MNHEY and SMNVEV (reference sequence). The CDR3 spells CASSLNGVTYEQYF. CDR3 in DNA: TGTGCCAGCAGCCTTAACGGGGTAACCTACGAGCAGTACTTC.

The V call is TRBV15, the J call TRBJ1-4; D is unresolved. Between the trimmed V and J ends, which lost 6 bases and 2 bases, there was a span of 10 bases. There are 14 residues in the CDR3. Germline values: CDR1 LNHNV, CDR2 YYDKDF (reference sequence). CDR3 nucleotide sequence: TGTGCCACCAGAAACGGGTTTACTAATGAAAAACTGTTTTTT. Amino acid sequence: CATRNGFTNEKLFF.

This clone was seen repeatedly, ten times or more. This rearrangement joins TRBV7-9 to TRBJ1-5; possible D gene TRBD1, 5 bases. This CDR3 is built from 14 residues. Trimming took 3 bases from V and 3 from J, leaving 9 bases between them. Germline CDR1 and CDR2: SEHNR and FQNEAQ (reference sequence). CDR3 region: CASSLGGFNQPQHF. For the CDR3, the DNA is TGTGCCAGCAGCTTGGGGGGTTTCAATCAGCCCCAGCATTTT. Full variable domain (remainder filled in from reference TRBV7-9 and TRBJ1-5): DTGVSQNPRHKITKRGQNVTFRCDPISEHNRLYWYRQTLGQGPEFLTYFQNEAQLEKSRLLSDRFSAERPKGSFSTLEIQRTEQGDSAMYLCASSLGGFNQPQHFGDGTRLSIL.

This chain links TRBV11-3 with TRBJ2-2, with 7 positions matching TRBD2. Losses at the gene ends were 1 base for V and 7 bases for J; bases not matched to a gene: 3. The CDR3 covers 14 residues. Germline V CDR1 and CDR2: SGHNT, YENEEA. The CDR3 bases are TGTGCCAGCAGCTTAGGTCGCGGGAGCGGGGAGCTGTTTTTT. Encoded protein: CASSLGRGSGELFF. Combining the CDR3 with reference TRBV11-3 and TRBJ2-2 gives the whole variable domain EAGVVQSPRYKIIEKKQPVAFWCNPISGHNTLYWYLQNLGQGPELLIRYENEEAVDDSQLPKDRFSAERLKGVDSTLKIQPAELGDSAVYLCASSLGRGSGELFFGEGSRLTVL.

This chain uses TRBV5-5 with TRBJ1-5; 8 bases match TRBD1. Germline values: CDR1 SGHKS, CDR2 YYEKEE (reference sequence). V lost 4 bases, J lost 5 bases, and 5 bases stayed unmatched. The CDR3 extends over 14 amino acids. The CDR3 spells CASSNGQGDQPQHF. CDR3 DNA sequence: TGTGCCAGCAGCAACGGACAGGGCGATCAGCCCCAGCATTTT.

The V and J genes are TRBV5-4 and TRBJ2-1; TRBD2 matches 7 bases. Losses at the gene ends were 0 bases for V and 4 bases for J; bases not matched to a gene: 1. From germline, CDR1 is SGHNT and CDR2 YYREEE (reference sequence). This CDR3 region has 14 residues. In nucleotides, the CDR3 is TGTGCCAGCAGCTTGGGGCGGGGGTACAATGAGCAGTTCTTC. Its protein is CASSLGRGYNEQFF.

This clone was detected a few times. V gene TRBV27 combines with J gene TRBJ1-5; 11 positions match TRBD1. The CDR3 has 15 amino acids. Germline assignment: CDR1 MNHEY and CDR2 SMNVEV (reference sequence). V lost 6 bases to trimming and J lost 8 bases; unmatched junction nucleotides: 9. Here the CDR3 reads CASRIAGTGGEPQHF. The CDR3 region has the DNA TGTGCCAGCAGGATAGCCGGGACAGGGGGTGAGCCCCAGCATTTT.

The chain has TRBV19 and TRBJ2-3, with 10 bases aligning to TRBD1. The CDR3 totals 15 residues. Germline trimming cut 7 bases from V and 2 bases from J; bases unmatched to any gene: 6. Germline-derived CDR1 and CDR2 are LNHDA and SQIVND (reference sequence). This CDR3 reads CASTSGTGDTDTQYF. The CDR3 nucleotides are TGTGCCAGTACCTCCGGGACAGGGGACACAGATACGCAGTATTTT.

V is TRBV18 and J is TRBJ2-3, with 9 bases aligning to TRBD1. This CDR3 region has 16 residues. Trimming took 3 bases from V and 9 from J; bases not matched to a gene: 13. Germline lookup yields CDR1 KGHSH and CDR2 LQKENI. The CDR3 region is CASSPRQGDFHETQYF. The DNA of the CDR3 is TGTGCCAGCTCACCCAGACAGGGGGATTTTCATGAAACGCAGTATTTT. Using reference TRBV18 and TRBJ2-3 for the parts outside the CDR3, the full variable domain is NAGVMQNPRHLVRRRGQEARLRCSPMKGHSHVYWYRQLPEEGLKFMVYLQKENIIDESGMPKERFSAEFPKEGPSILRIQQVVRGDSAAYFCASSPRQGDFHETQYFGPGTRLTVL.

The chain joins TRBV11-2 to TRBJ2-7; 9 bases line up with TRBD2. CDR1 and CDR2 (germline): SGHAT, FQNNGV. The CDR3 is 15 amino acids. With V trimmed by 3 bases and J by 5 bases, 8 bases remained unmatched. The CDR3 bases are TGTGCCAGCAGCTTCCGACTAGCGGCCACGGACGAGCAGTACTTC. As protein: CASSFRLAATDEQYF.

V is TRBV2 and J is TRBJ2-7; 11 bases map to TRBD1. This CDR3 spans 15 amino acids. Per the germline V gene, CDR1 is SNHLY and CDR2 is FYNNEI. Unmatched junction bases numbered 6, after V lost 4 bases and J lost 4 bases. The DNA of the CDR3 is TGTGCCAGCAGTGTGGACAGGGGGCGCCGTTACGAGCAGTACTTC. The encoded protein is CASSVDRGRRYEQYF.

The sample holds a few counts of this clone. The V gene is TRBV28, the J gene TRBJ1-4; D is unclear. The length of the CDR3 is 15 residues. V was cut by 3 bases and J by 6 bases, with 14 bases left in between. Germline CDR1 MDHEN, CDR2 SYDVKM. CDR3 bases: TGTGCCAGCAGTTTCACCGTACTCGAGTATGAAAAACTGTTTTTT. Its protein product is CASSFTVLEYEKLFF.

V gene TRBV10-3 combines with J gene TRBJ2-1; 8 bases align to TRBD1. Germline V gene lookup returns CDR1 ENHRY and CDR2 SYGVKD. Trimming cost V 7 bases and J 9 bases; bases outside gene matches: 8. This CDR3 is 13 amino acids long. For the CDR3, the DNA is TGTGCCATCAATCCCACAGGGGGTAGTGAGCAGTTCTTC. Translated, it gives CAINPTGGSEQFF.

V is TRBV27 and J is TRBJ1-2, with TRBD1 matching 8 bases. V shed 9 bases and J 2 bases; nucleotides not matched to a gene: 8. The germline V gene encodes CDR1 MNHEY and CDR2 SMNVEV (reference sequence). This CDR3 has 14 residues. This CDR3 reads CASTRQGSNYGYTF. The DNA of the CDR3 is TGTGCCAGTACTAGACAGGGGTCGAACTATGGCTACACCTTC.

V and J are TRBV6-4 and TRBJ2-1; TRBD2 matches at 10 bases. CDR1 and CDR2 from the germline V gene are MRHNA and SNTAGT. The CDR3 is 15 amino acids. V shed 4 bases, J shed 9 bases, and the junction held 9 bases outside the gene matches. The CDR3 region is CASSVLAGVLGEQFF. For the CDR3, the DNA is TGTGCCAGCAGTGTCCTAGCGGGAGTCCTTGGTGAGCAGTTCTTC.